Presented here are 25 T cell receptor beta chains from one specimen sequenced in a study of post-analysis software for immune sequencing data. Findings of the study overall: Comparison of patients with controls showed 5 or 6 TRBV segments more frequent in patients, TRBV5-6, TRBV5-1 and TRBV20-1 among them.

Their cognate antigens are unknown. Included in the TCR beta cDNA libraries were unique molecular identifiers. TCRdb reprocessed the PCR reads via MiXCR and lists one record per CDR3 protein. The sample holds hundreds of thousands of distinct CDR3 sequences, less than 40% seen once. The specimen sequenced was blood. The receptors come from a girl aged 10 to 17 with multiple sclerosis.

This clonotype was counted only a few times. V and J are TRBV9 and TRBJ2-3, with D maybe TRBD2 (6 bases). The CDR3 runs 15 residues. V was trimmed by 2 bases and J by 0 bases, leaving 10 bases between them. Per the germline V gene, CDR1 is SGDLS and CDR2 is YYNGEE. The CDR3 here is CASSVEGLSTDTQYF. The CDR3 region has the DNA TGTGCCAGCAGCGTGGAGGGGTTGAGCACAGATACGCAGTATTTT.

This clonotype was counted a few times. The CDR3: CAISELGRRPTDTQYF. DNA of the CDR3: TGTGCCATCAGTGAATTGGGCCGGCGGCCCACAGATACGCAGTATTTT. This chain joins TRBV10-3 and TRBJ2-3; D remains ambiguous. CDR1 is ENHRY and CDR2 is SYGVKD in the germline V gene. V lost 3 bases to trimming and J lost 2 bases, with 15 bases between them. The CDR3 runs 16 residues.

V usage is TRBV6-5 and J usage is TRBJ1-6; possibly TRBD1 for D (6 bases). From germline, CDR1 is MNHEY and CDR2 SVGAGI. CDR3 length: 17 residues. V was trimmed by 2 bases and J by 3 bases, leaving 14 bases between them. CDR3 nucleotides: TGTGCCAGCAGTTACGGGACATGGTCCAGCTATAATTCACCCCTCCACTTT. Amino acids: CASSYGTWSSYNSPLHF.

The chain joins TRBV6-6 to TRBJ1-4, with unresolved D. Trimming left V 2 bases short and J 8 bases short, with 15 bases between. This CDR3 region has 15 residues. Germline CDR1 and CDR2: MNHNY and SVGAGI (reference sequence). The CDR3 sequence is CASSYRTPEEEKLFF. The CDR3 DNA is TGTGCCAGCAGTTACAGGACTCCCGAGGAGGAAAAACTGTTTTTT.

In this sample, this clonotype turned up once. At one boundary the junction diverges from the germline segment, which might be a read error. The V and J genes are TRBV20-1 and TRBJ2-1; D is uncertain. The CDR3 loop spans 15 amino acids. CDR1 is DFQATT and CDR2 is SNEGSKA in the germline V gene (reference sequence). CDR3 amino acids: CSAIHLRALNNERFF. As DNA, the CDR3 is TGCAGTGCTATTCATCTTCGCGCGCTAAACAATGAGCGGTTCTTC.

J is TRBJ1-2 and V is TRBV4-3; D is unresolved. The CDR3 consists of 15 residues. The V end lost 0 bases, the J end lost 4 bases, and 12 bases lay between the germline ends. Germline V gene data show CDR1 as LGHNA and CDR2 as YSLEER. The CDR3, as DNA: TGCGCCAGCAGCCAAGATCACCTCGGGTCCTATGGCTACACCTTC. Translation: CASSQDHLGSYGYTF.

The chain combines TRBV4-3 with TRBJ1-2; D unclear. Germline V gives CDR1 LGHNA, CDR2 YSLEER. V was shortened by 1 base and J by 8 bases, with 11 bases between the two germline ends. CDR3 length: 13 residues. In DNA form, the CDR3 reads TGCGCCAGCAGCCAAGCACGGACCTGGGGCTACACCTTC. It encodes CASSQARTWGYTF.

This rearrangement joins TRBV2 to TRBJ1-2; D call uncertain. The CDR3 is 13 residues long. The V and J ends lost 6 bases and 7 bases respectively, with 15 bases between them. Germline V lookup: CDR1 SNHLY, CDR2 FYNNEI. CDR3 region: CASRRTDPGGYTF. As DNA, the CDR3 is TGTGCCAGCAGACGAACAGACCCCGGTGGCTACACCTTC.

This clonotype has a handful of counts. Here the CDR3 DNA reads TGTGCCAGCAGTGTGACTAGCGGGGGCAAAAACATTCAGTACTTC. The encoded protein is CASSVTSGGKNIQYF. The J gene is TRBJ2-4, the V gene TRBV12-3 or TRBV12-4; 12 nucleotides line up with TRBD2. With V trimmed by 5 bases and J by 3 bases, 2 bases remained unmatched. The CDR3 runs 15 residues.

This clonotype turned up a few times. This chain uses TRBV9 with TRBJ1-5; D call uncertain. Germline V CDR1 and CDR2: SGDLS, YYNGEE. V shed 6 bases and J shed 4 bases, with 17 bases lying between them. This CDR3 is 15 amino acids long. The chain's CDR3 is CASNSRGGVNQPQHF. CDR3 in DNA: TGTGCCAGCAATTCCCGGGGTGGAGTTAATCAGCCCCAGCATTTT.

This clonotype was observed a single time. The chain combines TRBV7-8 with TRBJ2-1; D might be TRBD1 (7 bases). This CDR3 is built from 14 residues. V gave up 7 bases and J gave up 4 bases, with 14 bases separating them. Germline V gives CDR1 SGHVS, CDR2 FQNEAQ. Here the CDR3 reads CASTGGTYYNEQFF. CDR3 coding DNA: TGTGCCAGCACAGGGGGGACTTATTACAATGAGCAGTTCTTC.

This clonotype has only a few counts. The V and J genes are TRBV4-3 and TRBJ1-4; unclear D gene. This CDR3 contains 14 residues. Germline CDR1 LGHNA, CDR2 YSLEER. V was pared by 0 bases and J by 4 bases, with 6 bases between. CDR3 nucleotide sequence: TGCGCCAGCAGCCAAGAACAGCTTAATGAAAAACTGTTTTTT. Amino acids: CASSQEQLNEKLFF.

This clonotype came up a few times. CDR3 bases: TGTGCCAGCAGTCTACTTAGCGGGGGGGCAGGCAATGAGCAGTTCTTC. It specifies CASSLLSGGAGNEQFF. The chain joins TRBV12-3 or TRBV12-4 to TRBJ2-1, with 11 bases fitting TRBD2. The V gene end was trimmed by 5 bases and the J gene end by 6 bases; junction bases not matched to a gene: 9. The CDR3 contains 16 residues.

A few counts support this clonotype. V usage is TRBV12-3 or TRBV12-4 and J usage is TRBJ2-4, with D maybe TRBD2 (5 bases). The J call may be incorrect, as the DNA end agrees better with TRBJ2-7. This CDR3 comprises 15 residues. The CDR3 protein is CASNSESGSDYEQYF. CDR3 coding DNA: TGTGCCAGCAATTCGGAGAGCGGTTCCGACTACGAGCAGTACTTC.

The chain recombines TRBV12-3 or TRBV12-4 with TRBJ1-4; 7 positions agree with TRBD1. This CDR3 is 14 amino acids long. Trimming at V came to 4 bases and at J to 7 bases, leaving 6 bases not matched to a gene. The CDR3 nucleotides are TGTGCCAGCAGTTCTATAGGGGGCATTGAAAAACTGTTTTTT. This translates into CASSSIGGIEKLFF.

The sample holds a few counts of this clonotype. The chain links TRBV6-2 or TRBV6-3 to TRBJ2-1, with TRBD2 as a possible D gene (6 bases). This CDR3 is built from 16 residues. V lost 2 bases to trimming and J lost 0 bases, with 11 bases between them. Looked up from germline, CDR1 is MNHEY and CDR2 is SVGEGT. CDR3 amino acids: CASSYGRGLSYNEQFF. The CDR3 DNA sequence: TGTGCCAGCAGTTACGGGCGGGGCCTCTCCTACAATGAGCAGTTCTTC.

This clonotype showed up just a few times. The gene calls are TRBV7-2 and TRBJ2-3; the D is unclear. The CDR3 extends over 13 amino acids. The V end was cut by 5 bases, the J end by 1 base, with 7 bases between. Germline V CDR1 and CDR2: SGHTA, FQGNSA. The chain's CDR3 is CASSHRGTDTQYF. The CDR3 nucleotides are TGTGCCAGCAGCCATAGAGGCACAGATACGCAGTATTTT.

The chain links TRBV15 to TRBJ1-5, with 7 bases aligning to TRBD1. Germline CDR1 and CDR2: LNHNV and YYDKDF (reference sequence). Germline trimming cut 11 bases from V and 5 bases from J; bases unmatched to any gene: 9. The CDR3 contains 13 residues. The CDR3 sequence is CAASDREDQPQHF. The CDR3 DNA is TGTGCCGCCTCAGACAGGGAAGATCAGCCCCAGCATTTT.

This clonotype appeared a few times. J is TRBJ1-1 and V is TRBV5-1, with 9 positions matching TRBD1. The V segment lost 0 bases and the J segment 4 bases; nucleotides outside the gene matches: 1. The CDR3 consists of 14 residues. Germline loops: CDR1 SGHRS, CDR2 YFSETQ. CDR3 in DNA: TGCGCCAGCAGCTTGGTGACAGGGGGCACTGAAGCTTTCTTT. Protein sequence: CASSLVTGGTEAFF. Complete variable domain (other parts from reference TRBV5-1 and TRBJ1-1): KAGVTQTPRYLIKTRGQQVTLSCSPISGHRSVSWYQQTPGQGLQFLFEYFSETQRNKGNFPGRFSGRQFSNSRSEMNVSTLELGDSALYLCASSLVTGGTEAFFGQGTRLTVV.

This clonotype has just a few counts. The CDR3 is CSVSGETIDTQYF. As DNA, the CDR3 is TGCAGTGTTTCCGGGGAAACGATCGATACGCAGTATTTT. The rearrangement uses TRBV20-1 and TRBJ2-3, with a possible D match to TRBD2 (5 bases). V gave up 7 bases and J gave up 6 bases, with 17 bases separating them. There are 13 residues in the CDR3. CDR1 and CDR2 (germline): DFQATT, SNEGSKA (reference sequence).

This clonotype occurred a few times. The CDR3 sequence is CASAPGAGNYGYTF. In DNA form, the CDR3 reads TGTGCCAGCGCACCGGGGGCGGGGAACTATGGCTACACCTTC. V gene TRBV2 combines with J gene TRBJ1-2, with a tentative D call TRBD1 (6 bases). V shed 8 bases and J shed 2 bases, with 15 bases lying between them. In germline, CDR1 is SNHLY, CDR2 FYNNEI. The CDR3 consists of 14 residues.

The CDR3 loop reads CASRARGSFYEQYF. The CDR3 DNA is TGTGCCAGCAGAGCCAGGGGATCCTTCTACGAGCAGTACTTC. V and J are TRBV6-1 and TRBJ2-7; D might be TRBD1 (6 bases). Trimming removed 6 bases at V and 3 bases at J, with 15 bases between. The CDR3 runs to 14 residues. Germline V gene data show CDR1 as MNHNS and CDR2 as SASEGT.

This clonotype has a handful of counts. A junction boundary mismatches the germline segment, possibly from a read error. This sequence joins TRBV29-1 and TRBJ2-1, with 7 bases identical to TRBD2. This CDR3 spans 14 amino acids. Germline V gene lookup returns CDR1 SQVTM and CDR2 ANQGSEA. The chain's CDR3 is CSVREGSSYNGQFF. The CDR3, as DNA: TGCAGCGTTAGGGAGGGGAGCTCCTACAATGGGCAGTTCTTC.

The chain combines TRBV4-2 with TRBJ2-4; 9 bases agree with TRBD1. The CDR3 loop spans 15 amino acids. The germline gives CDR1 LGHNA, CDR2 YNFKEQ. Trimming cost V 0 bases and J 9 bases; bases outside gene matches: 6. The CDR3 nucleotides are TGTGCCAGCAGCCAAGAGGGACAGGGAATCGTCATTCAGTACTTC. Residues: CASSQEGQGIVIQYF.

This clonotype was detected a few times. This sequence joins TRBV9 and TRBJ2-3, with 10 bases identical to TRBD2. The trim removed 0 bases at V and 2 bases at J, leaving 3 bases unmatched. The V gene's germline CDR1 is SGDLS and CDR2 YYNGEE. The CDR3 is 16 amino acids. The CDR3 DNA reads TGTGCCAGCAGCGTAGGGACTAGCGGCCACACAGATACGCAGTATTTT. The encoded protein is CASSVGTSGHTDTQYF.